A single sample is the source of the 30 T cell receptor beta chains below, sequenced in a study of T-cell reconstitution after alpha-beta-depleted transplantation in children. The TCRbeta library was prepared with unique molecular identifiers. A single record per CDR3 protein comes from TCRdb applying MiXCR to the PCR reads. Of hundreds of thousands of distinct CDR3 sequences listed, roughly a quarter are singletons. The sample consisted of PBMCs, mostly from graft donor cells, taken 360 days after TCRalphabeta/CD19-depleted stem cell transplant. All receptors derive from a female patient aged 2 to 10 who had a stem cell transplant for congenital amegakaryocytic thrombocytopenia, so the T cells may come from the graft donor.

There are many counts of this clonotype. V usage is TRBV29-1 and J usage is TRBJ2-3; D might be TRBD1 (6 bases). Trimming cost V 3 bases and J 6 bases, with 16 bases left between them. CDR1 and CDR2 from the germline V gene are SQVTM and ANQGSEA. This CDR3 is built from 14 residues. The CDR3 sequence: CSVEGQGLMDTQYF. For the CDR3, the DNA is TGCAGCGTTGAGGGGCAGGGGTTGATGGATACGCAGTATTTT.

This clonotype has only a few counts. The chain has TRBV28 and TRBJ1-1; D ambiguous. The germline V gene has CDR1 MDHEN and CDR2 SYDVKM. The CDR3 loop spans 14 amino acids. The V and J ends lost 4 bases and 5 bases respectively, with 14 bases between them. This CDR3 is CASSSHEGWTEAFF. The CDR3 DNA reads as TGTGCCAGCAGTTCCCACGAGGGCTGGACTGAAGCTTTCTTT.

CDR3 bases: TGTGCCAGCAGTTTAGGGGGGTGGCAGCCCCAGCATTTT. Its translation: CASSLGGWQPQHF. The chain uses TRBV12-3 or TRBV12-4 and TRBJ1-5, with D possibly being TRBD1 (5 bases). This CDR3 contains 13 residues. Trimming removed 1 base from V and 7 bases from J, with 8 bases in between.

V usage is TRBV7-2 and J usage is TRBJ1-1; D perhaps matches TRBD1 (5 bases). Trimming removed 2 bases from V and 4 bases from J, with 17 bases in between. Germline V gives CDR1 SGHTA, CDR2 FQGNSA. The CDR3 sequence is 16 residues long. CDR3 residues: CASSLFVAGLGTEAFF. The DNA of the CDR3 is TGTGCCAGCAGCTTATTTGTGGCAGGGCTGGGCACTGAAGCTTTCTTT.

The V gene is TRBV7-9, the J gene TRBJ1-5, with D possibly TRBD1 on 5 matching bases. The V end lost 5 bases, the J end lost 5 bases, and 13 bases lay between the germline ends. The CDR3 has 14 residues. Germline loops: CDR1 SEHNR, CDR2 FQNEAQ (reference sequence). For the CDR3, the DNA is TGTGCCAGCAGCCCCCATGTGGGGCATCAGCCCCAGCATTTT. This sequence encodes CASSPHVGHQPQHF.

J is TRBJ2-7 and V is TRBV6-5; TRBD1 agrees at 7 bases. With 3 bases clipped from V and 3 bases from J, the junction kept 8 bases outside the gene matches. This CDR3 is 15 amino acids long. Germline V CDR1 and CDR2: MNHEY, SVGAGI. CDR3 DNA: TGTGCCAGCAGTTATCTCGCAGGGGGAAGCTACGAGCAGTACTTC. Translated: CASSYLAGGSYEQYF.

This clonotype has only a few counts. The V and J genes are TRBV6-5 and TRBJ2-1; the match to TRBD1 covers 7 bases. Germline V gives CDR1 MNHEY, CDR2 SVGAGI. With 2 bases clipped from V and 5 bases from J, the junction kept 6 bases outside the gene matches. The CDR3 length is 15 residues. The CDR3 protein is CASSYAPGTDNEQFF. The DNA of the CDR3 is TGTGCCAGCAGTTACGCCCCCGGGACAGACAATGAGCAGTTCTTC.

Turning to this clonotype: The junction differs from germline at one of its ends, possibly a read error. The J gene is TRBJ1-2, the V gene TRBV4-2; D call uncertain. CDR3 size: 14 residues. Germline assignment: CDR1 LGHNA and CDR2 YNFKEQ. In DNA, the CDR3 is TGTGCCATCAGCCCTAGGACCCCCTCCTATGGCTACACCTTC. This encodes CAISPRTPSYGYTF.

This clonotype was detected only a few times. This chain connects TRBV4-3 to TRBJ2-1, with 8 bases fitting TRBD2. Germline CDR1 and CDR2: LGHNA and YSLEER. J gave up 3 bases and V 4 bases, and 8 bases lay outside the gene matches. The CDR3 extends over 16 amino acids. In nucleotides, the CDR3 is TGCGCCAGCAGCCTTTCCCCGGGACTAGACTACAATGAGCAGTTCTTC. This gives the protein CASSLSPGLDYNEQFF.

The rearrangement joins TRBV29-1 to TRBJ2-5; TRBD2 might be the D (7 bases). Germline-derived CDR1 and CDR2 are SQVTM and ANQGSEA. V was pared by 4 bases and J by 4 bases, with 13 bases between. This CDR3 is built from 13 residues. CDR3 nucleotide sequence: TGCAGCGTTGGGTCCGGGGGGCGAGAGACCCAGTACTTC. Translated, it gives CSVGSGGRETQYF.

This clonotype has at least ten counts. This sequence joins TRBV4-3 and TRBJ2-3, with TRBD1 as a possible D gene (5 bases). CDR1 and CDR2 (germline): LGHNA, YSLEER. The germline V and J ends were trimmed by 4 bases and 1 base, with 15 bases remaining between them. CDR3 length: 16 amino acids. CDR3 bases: TGCGCCAGCAGCCCCTGGGCAGGGTCCGGCACAGATACGCAGTATTTT. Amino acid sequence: CASSPWAGSGTDTQYF.

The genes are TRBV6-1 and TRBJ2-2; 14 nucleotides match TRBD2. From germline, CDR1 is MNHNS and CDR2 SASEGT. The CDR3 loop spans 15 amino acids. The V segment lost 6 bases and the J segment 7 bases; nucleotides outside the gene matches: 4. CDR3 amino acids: CASRGLAGGIGELFF. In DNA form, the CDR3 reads TGTGCCAGCAGAGGACTAGCGGGAGGAATCGGGGAGCTGTTTTTT.

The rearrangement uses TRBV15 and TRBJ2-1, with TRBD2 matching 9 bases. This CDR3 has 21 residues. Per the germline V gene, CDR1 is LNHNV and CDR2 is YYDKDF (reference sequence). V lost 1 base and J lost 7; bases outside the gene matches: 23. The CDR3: CATSRVGPGVLSGRFWNEQFF. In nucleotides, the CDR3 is TGTGCCACCAGCAGAGTAGGTCCCGGAGTGCTGAGCGGGAGGTTCTGGAATGAGCAGTTCTTC.

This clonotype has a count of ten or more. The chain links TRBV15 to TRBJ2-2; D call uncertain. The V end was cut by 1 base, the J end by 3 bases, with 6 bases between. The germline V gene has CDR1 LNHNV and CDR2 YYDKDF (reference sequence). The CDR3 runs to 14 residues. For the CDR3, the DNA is TGTGCCACCAGCAGAGGAAGGGACACCGGGGAGCTGTTTTTT. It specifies CATSRGRDTGELFF. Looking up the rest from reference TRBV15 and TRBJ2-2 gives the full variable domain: DAMVIQNPRYQVTQFGKPVTLSCSQTLNHNVMYWYQQKSSQAPKLLFHYYDKDFNNEADTPDNFQSRRPNTSFCFLDIRSPGLGDTAMYLCATSRGRDTGELFFGEGSRLTVL.

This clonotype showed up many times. CDR3 sequence: CASSLSPASYEQYF. In nucleotides, the CDR3 is TGTGCCAGCAGTTTATCCCCGGCCTCCTACGAGCAGTACTTC. V gene TRBV28 combines with J gene TRBJ2-7; D remains ambiguous. CDR1 and CDR2 (germline): MDHEN, SYDVKM. V gave up 1 base and J gave up 0 bases, with 7 bases separating them. The length of the CDR3 is 14 residues.

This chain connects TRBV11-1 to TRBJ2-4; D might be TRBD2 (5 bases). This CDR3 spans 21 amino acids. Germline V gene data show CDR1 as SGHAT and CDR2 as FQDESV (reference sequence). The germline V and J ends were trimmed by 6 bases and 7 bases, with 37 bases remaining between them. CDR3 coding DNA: TGTGCCAGCAGTTATATCCCCAAACTGTCAGCGGATGATAGGTTCGGTAACATTCAGTACTTC. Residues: CASSYIPKLSADDRFGNIQYF.

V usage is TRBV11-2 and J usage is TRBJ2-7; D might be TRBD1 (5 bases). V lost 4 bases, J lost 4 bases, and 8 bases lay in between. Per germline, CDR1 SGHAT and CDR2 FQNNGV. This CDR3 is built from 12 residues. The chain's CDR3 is CASSSRQYEQYF. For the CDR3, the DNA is TGTGCCAGCAGCTCCCGACAGTACGAGCAGTACTTC.

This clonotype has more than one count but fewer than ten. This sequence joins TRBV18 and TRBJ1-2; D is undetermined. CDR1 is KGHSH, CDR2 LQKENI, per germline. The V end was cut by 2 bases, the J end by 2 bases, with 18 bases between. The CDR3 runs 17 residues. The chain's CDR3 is CASSPMMNLAGNYGYTF. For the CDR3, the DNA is TGTGCCAGCTCACCAATGATGAATCTCGCTGGGAACTATGGCTACACCTTC.

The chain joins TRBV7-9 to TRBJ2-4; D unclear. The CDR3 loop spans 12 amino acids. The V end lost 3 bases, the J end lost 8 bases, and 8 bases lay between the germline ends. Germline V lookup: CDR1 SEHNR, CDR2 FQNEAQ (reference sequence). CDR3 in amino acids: CASSFIADIQYF. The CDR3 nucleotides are TGTGCCAGCAGCTTCATCGCGGACATTCAGTACTTC.

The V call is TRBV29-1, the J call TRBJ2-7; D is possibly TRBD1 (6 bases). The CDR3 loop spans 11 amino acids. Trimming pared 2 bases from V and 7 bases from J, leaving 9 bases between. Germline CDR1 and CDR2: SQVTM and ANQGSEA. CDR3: CSVETGWEQYF. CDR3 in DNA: TGCAGCGTTGAAACAGGGTGGGAGCAGTACTTC.

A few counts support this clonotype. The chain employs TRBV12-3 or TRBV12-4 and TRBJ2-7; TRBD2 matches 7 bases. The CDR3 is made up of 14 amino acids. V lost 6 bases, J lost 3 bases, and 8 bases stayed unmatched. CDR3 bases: TGTGCCAGCAGCACAGCGGGAACCCTCTACGAGCAGTACTTC. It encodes CASSTAGTLYEQYF.

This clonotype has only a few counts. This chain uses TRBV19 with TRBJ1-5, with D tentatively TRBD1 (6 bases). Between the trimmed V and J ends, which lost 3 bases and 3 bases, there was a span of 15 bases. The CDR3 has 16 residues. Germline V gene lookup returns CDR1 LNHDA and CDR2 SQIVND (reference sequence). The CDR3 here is CASSMRGTLFNQPQHF. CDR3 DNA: TGTGCCAGTAGTATGAGGGGGACCCTCTTCAATCAGCCCCAGCATTTT.

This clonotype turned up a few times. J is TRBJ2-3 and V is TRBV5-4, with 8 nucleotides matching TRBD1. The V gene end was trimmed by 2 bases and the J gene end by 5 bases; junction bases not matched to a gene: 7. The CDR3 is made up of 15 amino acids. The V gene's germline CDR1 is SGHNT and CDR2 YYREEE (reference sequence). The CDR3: CASSLAGGAEDTQYF. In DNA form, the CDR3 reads TGTGCCAGCAGCTTAGCAGGGGGCGCGGAAGATACGCAGTATTTT.

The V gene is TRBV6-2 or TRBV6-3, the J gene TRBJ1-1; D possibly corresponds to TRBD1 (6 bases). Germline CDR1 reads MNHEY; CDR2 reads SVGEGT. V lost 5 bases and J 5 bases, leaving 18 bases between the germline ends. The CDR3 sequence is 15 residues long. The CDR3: CASSPFGGPRTEAFF. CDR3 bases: TGTGCCAGCAGTCCCTTCGGGGGGCCGAGGACTGAAGCTTTCTTT.

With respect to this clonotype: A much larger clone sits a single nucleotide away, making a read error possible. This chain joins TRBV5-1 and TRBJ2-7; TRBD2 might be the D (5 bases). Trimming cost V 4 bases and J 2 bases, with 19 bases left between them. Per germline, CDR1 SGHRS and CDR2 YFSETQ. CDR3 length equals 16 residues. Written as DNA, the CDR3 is TGCGCCAGCAGCACCGCCCCAGACGGGGTGCCCTACGAGCAGTACTTC. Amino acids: CASSTAPDGVPYEQYF.

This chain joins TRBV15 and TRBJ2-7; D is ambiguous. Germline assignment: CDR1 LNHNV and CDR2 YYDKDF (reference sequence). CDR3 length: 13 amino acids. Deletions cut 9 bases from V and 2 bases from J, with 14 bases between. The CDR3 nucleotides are TGTGCCACTGATACGACGGAGCCCTACGAGCAGTACTTC. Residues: CATDTTEPYEQYF.

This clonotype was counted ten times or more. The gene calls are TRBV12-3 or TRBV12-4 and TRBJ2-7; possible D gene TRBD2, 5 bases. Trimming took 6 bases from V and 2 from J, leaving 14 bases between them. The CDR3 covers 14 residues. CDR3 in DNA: TGTGCCAGCAGGGTCGGTCACGGGACCTACGAGCAGTACTTC. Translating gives CASRVGHGTYEQYF.

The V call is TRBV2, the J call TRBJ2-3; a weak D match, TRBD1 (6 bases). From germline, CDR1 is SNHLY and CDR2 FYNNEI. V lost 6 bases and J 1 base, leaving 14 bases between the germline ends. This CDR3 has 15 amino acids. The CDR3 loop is CASRPQGSRTDTQYF. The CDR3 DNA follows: TGTGCCAGCAGACCACAGGGAAGCCGCACAGATACGCAGTATTTT.

CDR3 region: CSVEKQGWGQETQYF. The CDR3 DNA sequence: TGCAGCGTAGAAAAACAGGGGTGGGGCCAAGAGACCCAGTACTTC. This chain connects TRBV29-1 to TRBJ2-5; 7 bases map to TRBD1. The germline V gene has CDR1 SQVTM and CDR2 ANQGSEA. This CDR3 contains 15 residues. Unmatched junction bases numbered 11, after V lost 6 bases and J lost 1 base.

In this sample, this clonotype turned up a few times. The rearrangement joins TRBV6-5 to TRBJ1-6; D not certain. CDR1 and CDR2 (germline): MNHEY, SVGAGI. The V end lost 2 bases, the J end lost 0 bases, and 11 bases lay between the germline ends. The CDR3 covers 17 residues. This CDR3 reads CASSYRSASSYNSPLHF. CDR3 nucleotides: TGTGCCAGCAGTTACAGGTCGGCTAGCTCCTATAATTCACCCCTCCACTTT.